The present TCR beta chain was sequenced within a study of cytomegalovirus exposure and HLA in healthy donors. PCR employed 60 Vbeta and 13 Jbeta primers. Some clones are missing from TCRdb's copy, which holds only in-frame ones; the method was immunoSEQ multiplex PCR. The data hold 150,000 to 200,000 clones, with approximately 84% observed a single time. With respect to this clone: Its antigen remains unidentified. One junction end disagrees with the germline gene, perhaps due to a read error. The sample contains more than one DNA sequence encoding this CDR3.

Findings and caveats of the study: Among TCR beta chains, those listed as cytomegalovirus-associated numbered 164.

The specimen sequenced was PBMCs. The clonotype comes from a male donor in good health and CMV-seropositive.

The CDR3 nucleotides are TGTGCCAGCAGTGAAAACATAGGGGTTAACTACGGCTACACCTTC. It translates to CASSENIGVNYGYTF. V is TRBV6-1 and J is TRBJ1-2; tentatively, D is TRBD1 (5 bases). The CDR3 has 15 amino acids. From germline, CDR1 is MNHNS and CDR2 SASEGT.